These 29 T cell receptor beta chains originate from one sample sequenced in a study of blood T cell repertoires in COVID-19. TCRdb's copy holds only in-frame clones and misses some; the assay was immunoSEQ multiplex PCR. The table has around 100,000 clones, 80% seen once. The sequenced material came from peripheral blood. These receptors all come from a woman between 65 and 79 years old with acute or convalescent COVID-19.

The chain employs TRBV6-5 and TRBJ2-2, with a weak D call TRBD1 (5 bases). This CDR3 has 15 amino acids. Germline V gene data show CDR1 as MNHEY and CDR2 as SVGAGI. With 5 bases removed from V and 2 bases from J, the gap between germline ends came to 12 bases. The CDR3 DNA follows: TGTGCCAGCAGTCAATCAGGGCTCAACACCGGGGAGCTGTTTTTT. It translates to CASSQSGLNTGELFF.

The chain recombines TRBV11-3 with TRBJ2-3; a possible D gene is TRBD1 (6 bases). Germline CDR1 reads SGHNT; CDR2 reads YENEEA. The CDR3 totals 14 residues. V lost 2 bases and J 1 base, leaving 7 bases between the germline ends. CDR3 amino acids: CASSLHRGTDTQYF. DNA of the CDR3: TGTGCCAGCAGCTTACACAGGGGCACAGATACGCAGTATTTT.

CDR3 coding DNA: TGTGCCATCAGGGGACAGGAGCACTATGGCTACACCTTC. Residues: CAIRGQEHYGYTF. The chain carries TRBV10-3 and TRBJ1-2; the match to TRBD1 covers 8 bases. This CDR3 contains 13 residues. The J segment lost 3 bases and the V segment lost 6 bases, leaving 3 bases of the junction unmatched. The germline V gene encodes CDR1 ENHRY and CDR2 SYGVKD.

This sequence joins TRBV6-4 and TRBJ2-3, with unresolved D. The V gene's germline CDR1 is MRHNA and CDR2 SNTAGT. The CDR3 runs to 16 residues. V was trimmed by 5 bases and J by 2 bases, leaving 17 bases between them. CDR3 sequence reads: CASSLWAFPLTDTQYF. The CDR3 bases are TGTGCCAGCAGTCTTTGGGCCTTCCCCCTCACAGATACGCAGTATTTT.

DNA of the CDR3: TGTGCCAGCAGGACCACCCGGCAGGGGGCGAATGAGCAGTTCTTC. This gives the protein CASRTTRQGANEQFF. The rearrangement uses TRBV6-5 and TRBJ2-1, with 8 bases that match TRBD1. Germline V CDR1 and CDR2: MNHEY, SVGAGI. The J segment lost 7 bases and the V segment lost 6 bases, leaving 11 bases of the junction unmatched. This CDR3 is built from 15 residues.

The chain recombines TRBV30 with TRBJ2-3; 13 bases map to TRBD2. Germline V gene data show CDR1 as GTSNPN and CDR2 as SVGIG (reference sequence). J lost 6 bases, V lost 5 bases, and 14 bases had no gene match. CDR3 length: 17 residues. Written as DNA, the CDR3 is TGTGCCTGGGGGCCCCCTTTGGGACTAGCGGGGTGGGATACGCAGTATTTT. Amino acid sequence: CAWGPPLGLAGWDTQYF.

The CDR3 here is CASSPARTSGNLITADTQYF. CDR3 sequence (DNA): TGTGCCAGCTCACCAGCGAGGACTAGCGGAAACCTGATAACTGCGGATACGCAGTATTTT. The chain links TRBV18 to TRBJ2-3; 10 bases align to TRBD2. V shed 2 bases, J shed 6 bases, and the junction held 20 bases outside the gene matches. The germline V gene encodes CDR1 KGHSH and CDR2 LQKENI. The CDR3 consists of 20 residues.

This rearrangement joins TRBV6-1 to TRBJ1-5, with D tentatively TRBD1 (5 bases). Germline CDR1 MNHNS, CDR2 SASEGT. The CDR3 contains 14 residues. V lost 2 bases, J lost 5 bases, and 10 bases lay in between. The CDR3 spells CASSERSGYQPQHF. CDR3 nucleotide sequence: TGTGCCAGCAGTGAACGGTCAGGGTATCAGCCCCAGCATTTT.

The chain recombines TRBV5-4 with TRBJ2-1, with 9 bases that match TRBD1. CDR1 is SGHNT, CDR2 YYREEE, per germline (reference sequence). V lost 1 base to trimming and J lost 8 bases; unmatched junction nucleotides: 19. The length of the CDR3 is 19 residues. The CDR3 nucleotides are TGTGCCAGCAGCTTGCGGAATTCCGCCCCGGACAGGGGATGGGATGAGCAGTTCTTC. It encodes CASSLRNSAPDRGWDEQFF.

This chain joins TRBV10-3 and TRBJ1-2; a weak D match, TRBD1 (6 bases). The CDR3 runs to 12 residues. The V end was cut by 8 bases, the J end by 7 bases, with 14 bases between. The V gene's germline CDR1 is ENHRY and CDR2 SYGVKD. CDR3 sequence reads: CAISRDKGGYTF. CDR3 DNA sequence: TGTGCCATCTCTAGGGACAAGGGTGGCTACACCTTC.

CDR3: CASSPGSTQPQHF. The CDR3 DNA is TGTGCCAGTAGCCCCGGGTCCACTCAGCCCCAGCATTTT. V and J are TRBV19 and TRBJ1-5; no definite D call. CDR1 is LNHDA and CDR2 is SQIVND in the germline V gene (reference sequence). This CDR3 region has 13 residues. V gave up 6 bases and J gave up 6 bases, with 12 bases separating them.

CDR3 sequence reads: CASERTLNEQFF. The CDR3 DNA reads TGTGCCAGCGAGCGGACTCTAAATGAGCAGTTCTTC. The chain links TRBV2 to TRBJ2-1, with a weak D call TRBD2 (5 bases). The CDR3 is made up of 12 amino acids. Between the trimmed V and J ends, which lost 8 bases and 7 bases, there was a span of 12 bases. Germline CDR1 is SNHLY and CDR2 is FYNNEI.

The chain recombines TRBV6-2 or TRBV6-3 with TRBJ2-5; weak D call: TRBD1 (5 bases). Germline loops: CDR1 MNHEY, CDR2 SVGEGT. V lost 5 bases, J lost 4 bases, and 14 bases lay in between. This CDR3 is built from 14 residues. The CDR3 here is CASSPDSIPETQYF. DNA of the CDR3: TGTGCCAGCAGTCCCGACAGTATACCAGAGACCCAGTACTTC.

This clone was picked up one time. The chain recombines TRBV12-3 or TRBV12-4 with TRBJ1-1; D gene uncertain. V dropped 4 bases and J dropped 1 base, with 7 bases sitting between them. There are 13 residues in the CDR3. CDR3 protein: CASSSTANTEAFF. The DNA of the CDR3 is TGTGCCAGCAGTTCGACTGCGAACACTGAAGCTTTCTTT.

This chain links TRBV2 with TRBJ2-1; 11 nucleotides match TRBD2. Losses at the gene ends were 6 bases for V and 7 bases for J; bases not matched to a gene: 8. The CDR3 runs 15 residues. CDR1 SNHLY and CDR2 FYNNEI come from the germline V gene. CDR3 nucleotides: TGTGCCAGCAGCATAGCGGGGGGGCCGGGGAATGAGCAGTTCTTC. Encoded protein: CASSIAGGPGNEQFF.

The chain couples TRBV5-1 to TRBJ1-3, with 7 positions matching TRBD1. Germline V gene data show CDR1 as SGHRS and CDR2 as YFSETQ. After removal of 4 bases from V and 0 bases from J, the junction contained 7 bases not matched to a gene. This CDR3 is built from 16 residues. The CDR3 sequence is CASSIGTELSGNTIYF. The CDR3, as DNA: TGCGCCAGCAGCATCGGGACAGAACTCTCTGGAAACACCATATATTTT.

The chain carries TRBV29-1 and TRBJ1-1; TRBD1 matches 9 bases. The trim removed 2 bases at V and 9 bases at J, leaving 7 bases unmatched. In germline, CDR1 is SQVTM, CDR2 ANQGSEA. The CDR3 is 13 amino acids. CDR3 DNA sequence: TGCAGCGTTGAACTTGACAGGGGGTCCCAAGCTTTCTTT. This encodes CSVELDRGSQAFF.

The chain is built from TRBV5-1 and TRBJ2-3, with D perhaps matching TRBD2 (5 bases). The CDR3 loop spans 14 amino acids. Trimming stripped 0 bases from V and 6 bases from J, with 11 bases between. The germline gives CDR1 SGHRS, CDR2 YFSETQ. CDR3 nucleotides: TGCGCCAGCAGCTTGGCCGAGGGAACGGATACGCAGTATTTT. The encoded protein is CASSLAEGTDTQYF.

The J gene is TRBJ1-5, the V gene TRBV6-6, with 8 bases that match TRBD1. Germline CDR1 is MNHNY and CDR2 is SVGAGI (reference sequence). The junction had 8 bases not matched to a gene; V was cut back by 5 bases and J by 8 bases. CDR3 length equals 14 residues. The CDR3 region has the DNA TGTGCCAGCAGTCCATGGACAGGGCACGAGCCCCAGCATTTT. Translated: CASSPWTGHEPQHF.

The chain has TRBV3-1 (or the pseudogene TRBV3-2) and TRBJ2-1; 13 positions agree with TRBD2. V lost 1 base to trimming and J lost 4 bases; unmatched junction nucleotides: 4. The CDR3 contains 17 residues. The germline gives CDR1 LGHDT, CDR2 YNNKEL (reference sequence). The CDR3 loop reads CASSQGTSGGAYNEQFF. The CDR3 coding sequence is TGTGCCAGCAGCCAAGGGACTAGCGGGGGCGCATACAATGAGCAGTTCTTC.

This rearrangement joins TRBV19 to TRBJ1-2, with no clear D. CDR3 length: 15 amino acids. The germline gives CDR1 LNHDA, CDR2 SQIVND (reference sequence). Trimming cost V 7 bases and J 3 bases, with 18 bases left between them. CDR3 in amino acids: CASTLRGRADYGYTF. DNA of the CDR3: TGTGCCAGTACCCTAAGAGGGCGGGCTGACTATGGCTACACCTTC.

V usage is TRBV2 and J usage is TRBJ1-1, with a tentative D call TRBD1 (6 bases). Trimming removed 4 bases at V and 1 base at J, with 10 bases between. The germline gives CDR1 SNHLY, CDR2 FYNNEI. The CDR3 is 14 residues long. The CDR3 region has the DNA TGTGCCAGCAGTGGGACAGTGACGAACACTGAAGCTTTCTTT. Translation gives CASSGTVTNTEAFF.

Only a few counts were recorded for this clone. This sequence joins TRBV6-1 and TRBJ1-2, with 10 bases aligning to TRBD1. From germline, CDR1 is MNHNS and CDR2 SASEGT. Losses at the gene ends were 3 bases for V and 7 bases for J; bases not matched to a gene: 2. The length of the CDR3 is 13 residues. The DNA of the CDR3 is TGTGCCAGCAGTGAGGGACAGGGGCTTGGCTACACCTTC. This encodes CASSEGQGLGYTF.

The chain links TRBV12-3 or TRBV12-4 to TRBJ1-1; 8 bases match TRBD1. Losses at the gene ends were 7 bases for V and 6 bases for J; bases not matched to a gene: 7. The CDR3 totals 13 residues. The CDR3 here is CASNRDRISEAFF. CDR3 nucleotides: TGTGCCAGCAATCGGGACAGGATCTCTGAAGCTTTCTTT.

V and J are TRBV9 and TRBJ1-2, with 7 positions matching TRBD1. Germline V gene sequence: CDR1 SGDLS, CDR2 YYNGEE. Trimming took 4 bases from V and 6 from J; bases not matched to a gene: 3. This CDR3 has 12 residues. In DNA, the CDR3 is TGTGCCAGCAGCTGGGGGACAGATGGCTACACCTTC. Translated, it gives CASSWGTDGYTF. Drawing the rest from reference TRBV9 and TRBJ1-2, the complete variable domain is DSGVTQTPKHLITATGQRVTLRCSPRSGDLSVYWYQQSLDQGLQFLIQYYNGEERAKGNILERFSAQQFPDLHSELNLSSLELGDSALYFCASSWGTDGYTFGSGTRLTVV.

The chain couples TRBV2 to TRBJ2-2, with D perhaps matching TRBD2 (5 bases). The CDR3 runs 14 residues. Trimming cost V 8 bases and J 0 bases, with 10 bases left between them. CDR1 is SNHLY and CDR2 is FYNNEI in the germline V gene. CDR3 bases: TGTGCCAGCTTAAGGGAGCCGAACACCGGGGAGCTGTTTTTT. This translates into CASLREPNTGELFF.

The rearrangement uses TRBV29-1 and TRBJ1-3; 8 bases agree with TRBD1. The J segment lost 7 bases and the V segment lost 4 bases, leaving 15 bases of the junction unmatched. This CDR3 contains 16 residues. CDR1 is SQVTM and CDR2 is ANQGSEA in the germline V gene. The CDR3 nucleotides are TGCAGCGTTGTAGGGTTGGACAGGGATGAATGGAACACCATATATTTT. Protein: CSVVGLDRDEWNTIYF. The entire variable domain, with the rest obtained from reference TRBV29-1 and TRBJ1-3, is as follows: SAVISQKPSRDICQRGTSLTIQCQVDSQVTMMFWYRQQPGQSLTLIATANQGSEATYESGFVIDKFPISRPNLTFSTLTVSNMSPEDSSIYLCSVVGLDRDEWNTIYFGEGSWLTVV.

The gene calls are TRBV9 and TRBJ2-5; 8 bases match TRBD2. Germline CDR1 and CDR2: SGDLS and YYNGEE. The V gene end was trimmed by 3 bases and the J gene end by 4 bases; junction bases not matched to a gene: 14. The CDR3 runs 17 residues. The CDR3 sequence is CASSGGVAGYLGETQYF. The CDR3 region has the DNA TGTGCCAGCAGCGGTGGGGTAGCGGGGTATCTAGGAGAGACCCAGTACTTC.

This clone was observed a few times. The sample holds other DNA sequences that translate to the same CDR3. The chain couples TRBV27 to TRBJ2-3; TRBD2 matches 7 bases. This CDR3 region has 15 residues. Germline V gives CDR1 MNHEY, CDR2 SMNVEV (reference sequence). Trimming at V came to 4 bases and at J to 0 bases, leaving 4 bases not matched to a gene. The CDR3 spells CASSSGTTSTDTQYF. The CDR3 DNA is TGTGCCAGCAGTTCCGGGACTACCAGCACAGATACGCAGTATTTT.